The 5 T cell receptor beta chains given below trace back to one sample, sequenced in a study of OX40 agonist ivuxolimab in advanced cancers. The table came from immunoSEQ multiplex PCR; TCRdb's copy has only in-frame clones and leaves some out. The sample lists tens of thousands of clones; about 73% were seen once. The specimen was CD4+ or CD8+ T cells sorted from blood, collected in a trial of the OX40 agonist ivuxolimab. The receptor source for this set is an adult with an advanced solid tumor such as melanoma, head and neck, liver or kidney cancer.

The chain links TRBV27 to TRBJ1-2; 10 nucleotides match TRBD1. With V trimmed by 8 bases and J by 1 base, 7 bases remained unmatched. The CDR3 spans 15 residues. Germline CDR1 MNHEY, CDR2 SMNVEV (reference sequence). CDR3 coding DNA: TGTGCCAGCGGAAGGGGGGACAGGGGTAACTATGGCTACACCTTC. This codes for CASGRGDRGNYGYTF.

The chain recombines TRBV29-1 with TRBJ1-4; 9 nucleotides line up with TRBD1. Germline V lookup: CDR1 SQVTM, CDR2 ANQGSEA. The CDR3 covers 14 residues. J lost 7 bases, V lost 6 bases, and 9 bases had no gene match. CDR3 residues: CSVRRTGASEKLFF. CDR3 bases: TGCAGCGTACGACGGACAGGGGCTTCTGAAAAACTGTTTTTT.

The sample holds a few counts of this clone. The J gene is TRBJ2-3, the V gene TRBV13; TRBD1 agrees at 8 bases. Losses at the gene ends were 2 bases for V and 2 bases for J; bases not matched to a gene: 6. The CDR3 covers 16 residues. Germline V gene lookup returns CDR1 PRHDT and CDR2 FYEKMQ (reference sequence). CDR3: CASSLKETGVTDTQYF. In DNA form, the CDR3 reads TGTGCCAGCAGCTTAAAGGAGACAGGGGTCACAGATACGCAGTATTTT.

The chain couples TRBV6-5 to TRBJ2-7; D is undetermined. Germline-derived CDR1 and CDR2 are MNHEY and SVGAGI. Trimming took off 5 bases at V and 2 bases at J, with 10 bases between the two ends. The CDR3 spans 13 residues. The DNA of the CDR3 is TGTGCCAGCAGTCCTCCCCGGACCTACGAGCAGTACTTC. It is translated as CASSPPRTYEQYF.

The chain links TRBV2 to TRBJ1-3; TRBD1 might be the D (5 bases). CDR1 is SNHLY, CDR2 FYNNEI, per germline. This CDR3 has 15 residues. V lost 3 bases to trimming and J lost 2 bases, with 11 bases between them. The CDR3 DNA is TGTGCCAGCAGTGATTCGGGGACTACTGGAAACACCATATATTTT. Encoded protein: CASSDSGTTGNTIYF. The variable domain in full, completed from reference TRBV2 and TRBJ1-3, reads EPEVTQTPSHQVTQMGQEVILRCVPISNHLYFYWYRQILGQKVEFLVSFYNNEISEKSEIFDDQFSVERPDGSNFTLKIRSTKLEDSAMYFCASSDSGTTGNTIYFGEGSWLTVV.